These T cell receptor beta chains were read from a single sample in a study of cytomegalovirus exposure and HLA in healthy donors. The repertoire was sequenced with immunoSEQ multiplex PCR; TCRdb's copy has only in-frame clones and lacks some. The sample includes about 130,000 clones, roughly 85% of them seen just once. Sequencing input: PBMCs. The receptor set was obtained from a middle-aged woman in good health and CMV-seropositive. CDR3s include the opening cysteine and the closing phenylalanine or tryptophan. Only some rows state a clone size, as once, few, many or a class for expanded clones.

TRBV10-1	NA	TRBJ2-1	CASSESIAGEQFF
TRBV4-2	NA	TRBJ1-5	CASSQDGTHDQPQHF
TRBV7-3	NA	TRBJ2-2	CASSLTRNTGELFF
TRBV5-5	NA	TRBJ1-2	CASSFGTGTNYGYTF
TRBV5-8	NA	TRBJ2-7	CASTVPGTDYEQYF
TRBV20-1	NA	TRBJ2-1	CSASYYNEQFF
TRBV4-3	few	TRBJ2-3	CASSLTTSTDTQYF
TRBV10-1	NA	TRBJ1-1	CASPFRVPRTEAFF
TRBV7-3	NA	TRBJ1-3	CASSPGRGMSGNTIYF
TRBV7-9	NA	TRBJ1-1	CASSLEEGAGTEAFF
TRBV19	NA	TRBJ2-7	CASSIKHPREQYF
TRBV19	NA	TRBJ1-5	CASSIRRSSNQPQHF
TRBV4-3	few	TRBJ1-2	CASSQAGGAYGYTF
TRBV29-1	NA	TRBJ1-1	CSAARETKVNTEAFF
TRBV7-3	NA	TRBJ2-7	CASSFSSGSPREQYF
TRBV7-9	NA	TRBJ1-4	CASSSSRGATNEKLFF
TRBV2	once	TRBJ1-4	CASSGTGPNEKLFF
TRBV13	NA	TRBJ2-7	CASSSMGLVHEQYF
TRBV6-4	NA	TRBJ2-5	CASRIRSSEEGTQYF
TRBV14	NA	NA	CASSPTGVYEQYF
TRBV6-5	NA	TRBJ1-5	CASSYGQGQPQHF
TRBV7-9	NA	TRBJ2-7	CASSRPGQGAYEQYF
TRBV21-1	NA	TRBJ1-5	CASSKDCGGQSNQPQHF
TRBV9	NA	TRBJ2-7	CASSVGTGNYEQYF
TRBV6-1	NA	NA	CASSEVSGSTYEQYF
TRBV5-3	NA	TRBJ1-5	CARKGDKSNQPQHF
TRBV21-1	NA	TRBJ2-2	CASSKVGSGELFF
TRBV5-4	NA	TRBJ2-2	CASSPNKNTGELFF
TRBV11-2	NA	TRBJ2-7	CASSLYPGVDEQYF
TRBV19	NA	TRBJ1-2	CASSIQGAMGLGYTF
TRBV7-9	NA	TRBJ2-1	CASSLQGGNEQFF
TRBV5-1	NA	TRBJ2-3	CASSAGLADTDTQYF
TRBV29-1	NA	TRBJ2-4	CSVETGKLAKNIQYF
TRBV7-2	NA	TRBJ2-1	CASSPRVAGGPWEQFF
TRBV9	NA	TRBJ2-6	CASSTRQGPSGDSSGANVLTF
TRBV9	NA	TRBJ2-1	CASSALAGFYNEQFF
TRBV5-5	once	TRBJ2-7	CASSFFEGNYEQYF
TRBV18	NA	TRBJ2-7	CASSRDRGSYEQYF